The entry below describes one TCR beta chain. No antigen is known for it. This specimen comes from a study of CD8 T cells in Susac syndrome. Looking at the study overall: There were Susac syndrome patients who were therapy-naive at blood draw, others on corticosteroids, and others on intravenous immunoglobulin alone.

General study points: In its TCR sequencing and HLA analysis, the study acknowledged that the number of individuals was relatively small.

This CDR3 has 16 residues. The V and J ends lost 2 bases and 7 bases respectively, with 18 bases between them. CDR1 and CDR2 from the germline V gene are MNHEY and SVGAGI. It was with random hexamers that roughly 0.5 to 1 ug RNA was reverse transcribed. The amplification used immunoSEQ multiplex PCR on TCR beta CDR3; it spanned 54 Vbeta and 13 Jbeta. From the immunoSEQ multiplex PCR reads, TCRdb called clonotypes with MiXCR, one entry per CDR3 protein. The sample comprises 150,000 or so distinct CDR3 sequences, approximately 95% of which are singletons, and 0.16% rests with the top ten. The authors carried out high-throughput sequencing of TCR beta. They applied it to CD8+ and CD4+ T cells obtained from blood.

The rearrangement uses TRBV6-5 and TRBJ2-1; D is unresolved. The source is a human donor with Susac syndrome. The sequenced material came from CD4+ T cells from PBMCs. The CDR3 sequence is CASSYELGRSLNEQFF. The CDR3 nucleotides are TGTGCCAGCAGTTACGAATTGGGTAGAAGTCTTAATGAGCAGTTCTTC.